This T cell receptor (beta chain) was sequenced in a study of T cell responses to AZD1222 COVID-19 vaccine. Some clones are missing from TCRdb's copy, which holds only in-frame ones; the method was immunoSEQ multiplex PCR. Found here are some 74,000 clones, roughly nine tenths of them singletons; the top ten hold roughly 1.4%. From germline, CDR1 is MGHDK and CDR2 SYGVNS. This CDR3 comprises 14 residues. Trimming at V came to 6 bases and at J to 0 bases, leaving 4 bases not matched to a gene. The sequences come from peripheral blood, collected 28 days after the second AZD1222 dose. The receptor was isolated from an adult who received the AZD1222 COVID-19 vaccine. This chain connects TRBV25-1 to TRBJ2-7; 8 bases are shared with TRBD1. The CDR3 DNA reads TGTGCCAGCAGCTCACAGGGGGTCTCCTACGAGCAGTACTTC. This gives the protein CASSSQGVSYEQYF.